This T cell receptor beta chain was sequenced for a study of T cells in Graves' hyperthyroidism and ophthalmopathy. This clonotype was found a few times. Amplified TCR beta CDR3 regions derived from RNA transcripts. First-round RT-PCR targeting the TCR CDR3 was performed with the HTBI primer set. TCRdb reprocessed the multiplex PCR reads via MiXCR and lists one record per CDR3 protein. The sample holds some 530,000 distinct CDR3 sequences, under 25% seen once. Unmatched junction bases numbered 19, after V lost 10 bases and J lost 4 bases. CDR1 is ENHRY, CDR2 SYGVKD, per germline. The CDR3 is made up of 17 amino acids. Inclusion characteristics of ophthalmopathy patients comprised a Clinical Activity Score of at least 3, a NOSPECS grade of at least 4, and duration under 3 months. Uncontrolled infection, other autoimmune disease, pregnancy or lactation barred patients from enrollment.

The receptor was derived from an older woman with Graves' ophthalmopathy. Sample: blood. This sequence joins TRBV10-3 and TRBJ1-2; 9 bases agree with TRBD1. Written as DNA, the CDR3 is TGTGCCACCCGCTCCTTGGGACAGGGAACAATAGTCTATGGCTACACCTTC. The encoded protein is CATRSLGQGTIVYGYTF.